The rows below give T cell receptor beta chains drawn from one sample of a study of tumor-infiltrating lymphocytes in primary liver carcinoma. TCRdb re-called the multiplex PCR reads through MiXCR, storing one row per CDR3 protein. The sample includes 150,000 to 200,000 distinct CDR3 sequences, 50% to 75% seen only once; the top ten take under 75%. What was sequenced was peripheral blood. The receptors stem from a man aged 35 to 55 with primary liver carcinoma and hepatitis B virus infection. Both conserved end residues are part of each CDR3. A D gene is named only where the DNA matches it firmly. Some rows have no size entry. The others give once, few or many, or a class for an expanded clone.

V gene	clone size	J gene	D gene	CDR3 protein	CDR3 DNA
TRBV6-5	many	TRBJ2-3	.	CASSNRDGTDTQYF	TGTGCCAGCAGTAACCGGGACGGCACAGATACGCAGTATTTT
TRBV12-3/TRBV12-4	.	TRBJ2-5	.	CASRGDEFPETQYF	TGTGCCAGCAGGGGGGATGAATTTCCAGAGACCCAGTACTTC
TRBV10-1	few	TRBJ2-1	.	CASSDGGVRNEQFF	TGCGCCAGCAGTGACGGAGGGGTCAGGAATGAGCAGTTCTTC
TRBV6-5	.	TRBJ2-5	.	CASSPDVDVEGTQYF	TGTGCCAGCAGCCCGGACGTGGATGTCGAGGGGACCCAGTACTTC
TRBV13	.	TRBJ1-1	.	CASSWWGAGIASEVFF	.
TRBV29-1	.	TRBJ1-2	.	CSVEGGIANYGYTF	TGCAGCGTTGAAGGAGGGATAGCTAACTATGGCTACACCTTC
TRBV6-2/TRBV6-3	many	TRBJ2-3	.	CASSFDTSSTDTQYF	TGTGCCAGCAGCTTTGACACCTCTAGCACAGATACGCAGTATTTT
TRBV4-1	.	TRBJ2-7	.	CASSPDRSSRPYEQYF	TGCGCCAGCAGCCCCGACCGGTCGAGCAGACCTTACGAGCAGTACTTC
TRBV29-1	many	TRBJ2-1	TRBD2	CSVVIAGPNEQFF	TGCAGCGTTGTGATAGCGGGACCTAATGAGCAGTTCTTC
TRBV5-1	.	TRBJ1-6	.	CASSQASARGSPLHF	TGCGCCAGCAGCCAGGCCTCCGCGCGGGGTTCACCCCTCCACTTT
TRBV6-2/TRBV6-3	.	TRBJ2-7	TRBD1	CASSYGQGPYFEQYF	TGTGCCAGCAGTTACGGACAGGGACCTTACTTCGAGCAGTACTTC
TRBV6-5	.	TRBJ2-1	.	CASSYTSNIEQFF	TGTGCCAGCAGTTACACTAGTAATATTGAGCAGTTCTTC
TRBV11-2	.	TRBJ2-1	TRBD1	CASSLPRQGAYNEQFF	TGTGCCAGCAGTCTCCCGCGACAGGGGGCCTACAATGAGCAGTTCTTC
TRBV6-6	.	TRBJ1-5	TRBD1	CASSYSTGQGPYSNQPQHF	TGTGCCAGCAGTTACTCGACCGGACAGGGTCCTTATAGCAATCAGCCCCAGCATTTT
TRBV10-1	.	TRBJ2-3	.	CASSEGEDTQYF	TGCGCCAGCAGTGAAGGAGAAGATACGCAGTATTTT
TRBV11-2	.	TRBJ2-3	.	CASSPPGDTLHF	TGTGCCAGCAGCCCCCCCGGGGATACGCTGCATTTT
TRBV6-1	.	TRBJ2-2	.	CASSQGSNTGELFF	TGTGCCAGCAGTCAGGGGTCCAACACCGGGGAGCTGTTTTTT
TRBV12-3/TRBV12-4	.	TRBJ2-1	TRBD2	CSSSPGTSGGKQFF	TGTTCCAGCAGTCCCGGGACTAGCGGGGGTAAGCAGTTCTTC
TRBV2	few	TRBJ2-7	.	CASGEVGEQYF	TGTGCCAGCGGCGAGGTGGGCGAGCAGTACTTC
TRBV11-2	.	TRBJ2-1	.	CASSLLSGVTLQFF	TGTGCCAGCAGCCTACTTAGCGGAGTGACTCTTCAGTTCTTC
TRBV12-3/TRBV12-4	.	TRBJ2-5	.	CAISELRETQYF	TGTGCCATTAGTGAGTTAAGGGAGACCCAGTACTTC
TRBV29-1	.	TRBJ1-1	.	CSVEEGGQAEAFF	TGCAGCGTTGAAGAGGGGGGGCAGGCTGAAGCTTTCTTT
TRBV5-6	.	TRBJ2-5	TRBD1	CASIQIGQGETQYF	TGTGCCAGCATCCAAATAGGACAGGGAGAGACCCAGTACTTC
TRBV29-1	many	TRBJ2-1	TRBD1	CSVVGQGPFNEQFF	TGCAGCGTTGTTGGACAGGGACCTTTCAATGAGCAGTTCTTC
TRBV11-2	few	TRBJ2-7	TRBD1	CAGNLTGGYEQYF	TGTGCCGGCAACTTAACAGGGGGGTACGAGCAGTACTTC
TRBV12-3/TRBV12-4	.	TRBJ1-5	.	CASSAFGQPQHF	TGTGCCAGCAGTGCCTTTGGTCAGCCCCAGCATTTT
TRBV6-6	once	TRBJ2-3	.	CASSLDLGGTDTQYF	TGTGCCAGCAGTCTCGACCTAGGGGGTACAGATACGCAGTATTTT
TRBV29-1	many	TRBJ1-2	.	CSVGELANYGYTF	TGCAGCGTGGGGGAGTTAGCTAACTATGGCTACACCTTC